The entry below describes one TCR beta chain. Germline V gene sequence: CDR1 LNHDA, CDR2 SQIVND (reference sequence). Trimming pared 4 bases from V and 3 bases from J, leaving 6 bases between. The CDR3 sequence is 12 residues long. The data stem from a study of blood T cell repertoires in COVID-19. Study details: Acute and convalescent COVID-19 samples came from the United States, Italy and Spain. PBMCs, B-cell-depleted T cells, or T cells provided the cDNA or gDNA that made up the material.

Original analysis: Amplifying reference gene primers gave estimates of nucleated cell counts. The method was immunoSEQ multiplex PCR; TCRdb's version includes in-frame clones alone and lacks a portion of them. From that table come the V and J calls and clone size; the DNA was used to work out D and trimming. The data show tens of thousands of clones, with about 86% seen just once and about 5.7% held by the top ten. The chain links TRBV19 to TRBJ1-2; D is perhaps TRBD1 (6 bases). Sequencing was performed on peripheral blood. The sequence was obtained from a man older than 75 with COVID-19, enrolled during active disease. The CDR3 DNA is TGTGCCAGTAGTAGGACAGACTATGGCTACACCTTC. It is translated as CASSRTDYGYTF. Full variable domain (rest looked up from reference TRBV19 and TRBJ1-2): DGGITQSPKYLFRKEGQNVTLSCEQNLNHDAMYWYRQDPGQGLRLIYYSQIVNDFQKGDIAEGYSVSREKKESFPLTVTSAQKNPTAFYLCASSRTDYGYTFGSGTRLTVV.